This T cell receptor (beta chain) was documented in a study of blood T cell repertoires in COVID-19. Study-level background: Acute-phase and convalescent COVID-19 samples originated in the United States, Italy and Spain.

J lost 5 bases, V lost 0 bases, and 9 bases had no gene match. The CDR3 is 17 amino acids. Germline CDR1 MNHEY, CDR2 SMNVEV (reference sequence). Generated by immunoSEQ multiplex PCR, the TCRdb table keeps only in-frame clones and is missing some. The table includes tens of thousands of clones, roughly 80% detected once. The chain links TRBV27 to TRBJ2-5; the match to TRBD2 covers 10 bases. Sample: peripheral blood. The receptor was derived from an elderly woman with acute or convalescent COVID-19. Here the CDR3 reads CASSLSRTSGGGETQYF. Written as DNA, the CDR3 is TGTGCCAGCAGTTTATCCCGGACTAGCGGAGGCGGGGAGACCCAGTACTTC.